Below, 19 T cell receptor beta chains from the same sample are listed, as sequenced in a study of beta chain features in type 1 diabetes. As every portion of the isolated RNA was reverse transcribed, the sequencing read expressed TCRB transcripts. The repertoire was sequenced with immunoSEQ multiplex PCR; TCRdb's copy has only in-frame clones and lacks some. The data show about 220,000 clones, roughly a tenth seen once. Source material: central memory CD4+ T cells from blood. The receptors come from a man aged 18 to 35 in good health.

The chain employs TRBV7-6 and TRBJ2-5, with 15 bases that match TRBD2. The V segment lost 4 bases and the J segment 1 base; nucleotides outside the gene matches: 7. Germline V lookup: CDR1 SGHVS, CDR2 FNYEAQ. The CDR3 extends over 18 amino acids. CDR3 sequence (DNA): TGTGCCAGCAGCTCCGGACTAGCGGGAGGGTATTTCCAAGAGACCCAGTACTTC. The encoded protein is CASSSGLAGGYFQETQYF.

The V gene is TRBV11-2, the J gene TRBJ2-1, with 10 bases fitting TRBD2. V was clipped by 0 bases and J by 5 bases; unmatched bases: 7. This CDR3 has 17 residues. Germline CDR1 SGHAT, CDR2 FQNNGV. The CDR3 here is CASSLEVAGGWDNEQFF. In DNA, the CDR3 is TGTGCCAGCAGCTTAGAAGTAGCGGGAGGTTGGGACAATGAGCAGTTCTTC.

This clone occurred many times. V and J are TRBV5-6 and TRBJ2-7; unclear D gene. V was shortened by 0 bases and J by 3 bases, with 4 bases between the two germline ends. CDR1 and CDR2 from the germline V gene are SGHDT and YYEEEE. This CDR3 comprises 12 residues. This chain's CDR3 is CASSLGDYEQYF. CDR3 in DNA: TGTGCCAGCAGCTTGGGAGACTACGAGCAGTACTTC.

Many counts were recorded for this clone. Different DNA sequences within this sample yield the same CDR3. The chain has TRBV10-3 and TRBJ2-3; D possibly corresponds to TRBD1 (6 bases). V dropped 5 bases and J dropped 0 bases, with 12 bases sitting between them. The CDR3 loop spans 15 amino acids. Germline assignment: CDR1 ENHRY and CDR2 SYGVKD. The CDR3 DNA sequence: TGTGCCATCAGTCGCGGGCAGGGGAGCACAGATACGCAGTATTTT. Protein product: CAISRGQGSTDTQYF.

The CDR3 loop is CASSPGLSSYNEQFF. The CDR3 DNA reads TGTGCCAGCTCGCCGGGACTGAGCTCCTACAATGAGCAGTTCTTC. The gene calls are TRBV18 and TRBJ2-1; D might be TRBD2 (6 bases). The CDR3 covers 15 residues. Deletions cut 6 bases from V and 0 bases from J, with 12 bases between. Germline CDR1 reads KGHSH; CDR2 reads LQKENI.

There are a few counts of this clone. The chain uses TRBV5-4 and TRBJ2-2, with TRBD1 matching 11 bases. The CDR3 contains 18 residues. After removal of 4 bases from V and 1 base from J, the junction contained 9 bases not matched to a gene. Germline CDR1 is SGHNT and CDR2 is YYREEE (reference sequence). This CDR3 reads CASSNPGTGGRNTGELFF. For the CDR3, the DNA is TGTGCCAGCAGCAACCCCGGGACAGGGGGTCGGAACACCGGGGAGCTGTTTTTT.

CDR3 residues: CASSLEGRGSDEQYF. In DNA, the CDR3 is TGCGCCAGCAGCTTGGAGGGGCGGGGATCCGACGAGCAGTACTTC. This rearrangement joins TRBV5-1 to TRBJ2-7, with a tentative D call TRBD2 (6 bases). V gave up 0 bases and J gave up 5 bases, with 15 bases separating them. The CDR3 contains 15 residues. Germline lookup yields CDR1 SGHRS and CDR2 YFSETQ.

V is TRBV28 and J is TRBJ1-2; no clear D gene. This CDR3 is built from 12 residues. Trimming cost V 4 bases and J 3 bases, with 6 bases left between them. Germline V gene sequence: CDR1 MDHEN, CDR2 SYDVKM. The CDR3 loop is CASSSGDYGYTF. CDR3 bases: TGTGCCAGCAGTTCGGGCGACTATGGCTACACCTTC.

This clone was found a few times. The CDR3 loop is CASTIFSPGPGNTIYF. The DNA for the CDR3 is TGTGCCAGCACCATTTTTTCTCCAGGGCCTGGAAACACCATATATTTT. The chain has TRBV28 and TRBJ1-3, with a tentative D call TRBD1 (5 bases). CDR1 and CDR2 (germline): MDHEN, SYDVKM. Trimming stripped 7 bases from V and 2 bases from J, with 18 bases between. The CDR3 runs 16 residues.

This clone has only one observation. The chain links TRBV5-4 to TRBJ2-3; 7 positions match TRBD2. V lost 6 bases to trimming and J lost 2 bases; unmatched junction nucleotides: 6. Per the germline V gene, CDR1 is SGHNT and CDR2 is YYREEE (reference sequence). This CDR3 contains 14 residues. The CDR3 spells CASTRGDYTDTQYF. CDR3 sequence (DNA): TGTGCCAGCACCCGTGGGGACTACACAGATACGCAGTATTTT.

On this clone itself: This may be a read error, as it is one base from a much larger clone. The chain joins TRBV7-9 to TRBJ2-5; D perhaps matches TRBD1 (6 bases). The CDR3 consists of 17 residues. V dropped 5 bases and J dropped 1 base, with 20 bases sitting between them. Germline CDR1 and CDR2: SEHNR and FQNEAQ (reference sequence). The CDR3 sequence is CASSLPPWVRGQETQYF. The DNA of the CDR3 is TGTGCCAGCAGCCTCCCCCCTTGGGTCAGGGGCCAAGAGACCCAGTACTTC. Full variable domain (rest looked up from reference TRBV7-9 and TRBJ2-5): DTGVSQNPRHKITKRGQNVTFRCDPISEHNRLYWYRQTLGQGPEFLTYFQNEAQLEKSRLLSDRFSAERPKGSFSTLEIQRTEQGDSAMYLCASSLPPWVRGQETQYFGPGTRLLVL.

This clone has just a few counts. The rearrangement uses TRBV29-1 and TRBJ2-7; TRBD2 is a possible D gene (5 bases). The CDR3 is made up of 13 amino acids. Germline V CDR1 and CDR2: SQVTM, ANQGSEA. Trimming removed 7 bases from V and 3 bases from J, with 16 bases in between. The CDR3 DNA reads TGCAGCGCTCACGGAGGAGAACTCTACGAGCAGTACTTC. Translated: CSAHGGELYEQYF.

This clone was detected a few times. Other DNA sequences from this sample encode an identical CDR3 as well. The DNA of the CDR3 is TGTGCCAGCAGCTGGGACAGGGGATACGAGCAGTACTTC. Translation: CASSWDRGYEQYF. The rearrangement uses TRBV27 and TRBJ2-7; 10 nucleotides align to TRBD1. With 6 bases clipped from V and 4 bases from J, the junction kept 3 bases outside the gene matches. Germline CDR1 and CDR2: MNHEY and SMNVEV (reference sequence). The CDR3 is made up of 13 amino acids.

Here the CDR3 reads CAWSVQKEQYF. The CDR3 DNA sequence: TGTGCCTGGAGTGTCCAGAAAGAGCAGTACTTC. The rearrangement uses TRBV30 and TRBJ2-5; D not certain. Trimming removed 0 bases at V and 11 bases at J, with 10 bases between. Per germline, CDR1 GTSNPN and CDR2 SVGIG (reference sequence). This CDR3 is built from 11 residues.

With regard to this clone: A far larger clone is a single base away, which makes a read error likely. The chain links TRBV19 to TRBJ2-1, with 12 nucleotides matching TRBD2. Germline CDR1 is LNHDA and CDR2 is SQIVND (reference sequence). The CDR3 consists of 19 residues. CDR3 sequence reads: CASCIPSGRAFGSYNEQFF. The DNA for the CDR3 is TGTGCCAGTTGTATTCCTAGCGGGAGGGCCTTTGGATCCTACAATGAGCAGTTCTTC.

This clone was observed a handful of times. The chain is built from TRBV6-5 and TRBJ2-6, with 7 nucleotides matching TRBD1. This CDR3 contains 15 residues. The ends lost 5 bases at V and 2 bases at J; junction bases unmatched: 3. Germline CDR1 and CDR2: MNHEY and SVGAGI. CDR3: CASSITGAGANVLTF. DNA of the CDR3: TGTGCCAGCAGTATTACAGGGGCTGGGGCCAACGTCCTGACTTTC.

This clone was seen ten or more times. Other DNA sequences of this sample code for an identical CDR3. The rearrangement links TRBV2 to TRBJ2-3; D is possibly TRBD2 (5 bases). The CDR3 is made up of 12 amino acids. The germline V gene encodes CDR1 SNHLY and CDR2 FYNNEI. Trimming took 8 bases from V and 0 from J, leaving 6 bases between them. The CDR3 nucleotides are TGTGCCAGCCGGACTAGCACAGATACGCAGTATTTT. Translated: CASRTSTDTQYF.

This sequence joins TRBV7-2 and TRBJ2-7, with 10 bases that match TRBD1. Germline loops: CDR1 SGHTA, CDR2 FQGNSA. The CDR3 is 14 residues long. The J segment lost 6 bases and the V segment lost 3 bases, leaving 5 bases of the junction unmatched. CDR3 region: CASSFATGGGEQYF. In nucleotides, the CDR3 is TGTGCCAGCAGCTTCGCGACAGGGGGCGGCGAGCAGTACTTC.

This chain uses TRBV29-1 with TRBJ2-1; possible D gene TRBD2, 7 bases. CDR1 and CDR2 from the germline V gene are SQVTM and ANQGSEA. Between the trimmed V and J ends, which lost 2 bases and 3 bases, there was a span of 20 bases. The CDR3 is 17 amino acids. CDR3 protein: CSVESDSGESFYNEQFF. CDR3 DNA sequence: TGCAGCGTTGAATCGGACAGCGGGGAGAGCTTCTACAATGAGCAGTTCTTC.